This T cell receptor (beta chain) appears in the sequencing data of a study of cytomegalovirus exposure and HLA in healthy donors. Study findings and constraints: Most TCR sequences proved rare, with some public TCRs found in many donors.

PCR involved 60 Vbeta and 13 Jbeta primers. Method: immunoSEQ multiplex PCR; TCRdb's copy keeps in-frame clones and lacks some. The table includes 140,000 to 150,000 clones, approximately 78% detected once. About this clone: What it binds is not known.

Germline V gene sequence: CDR1 PRHDT, CDR2 FYEKMQ (reference sequence). J was trimmed by 5 bases and V by 4 bases; bases with no gene match: 6. The CDR3 runs to 15 residues. The chain has TRBV13 and TRBJ2-1; TRBD1 matches at 9 bases. The clonotype originates from a female donor in good health and CMV-seronegative. The sequenced sample consisted of PBMCs. The CDR3 sequence is CASSSLDRGDNEQFF. The CDR3 DNA reads TGTGCCAGCAGCTCCCTCGACAGGGGGGACAATGAGCAGTTCTTC.